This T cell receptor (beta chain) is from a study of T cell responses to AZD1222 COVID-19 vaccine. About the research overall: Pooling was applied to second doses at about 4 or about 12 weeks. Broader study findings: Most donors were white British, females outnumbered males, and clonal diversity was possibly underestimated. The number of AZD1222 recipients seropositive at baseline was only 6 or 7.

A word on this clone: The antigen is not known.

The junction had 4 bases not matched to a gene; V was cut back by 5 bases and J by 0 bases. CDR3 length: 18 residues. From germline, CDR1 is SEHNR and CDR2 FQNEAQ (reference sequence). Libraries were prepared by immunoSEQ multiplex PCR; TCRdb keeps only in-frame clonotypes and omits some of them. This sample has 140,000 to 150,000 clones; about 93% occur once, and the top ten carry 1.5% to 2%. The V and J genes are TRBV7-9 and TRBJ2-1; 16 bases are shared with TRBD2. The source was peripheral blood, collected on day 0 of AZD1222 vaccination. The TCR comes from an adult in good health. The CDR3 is CASSGGTSGRGSYNEQFF. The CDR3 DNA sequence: TGTGCCAGCAGCGGCGGGACTAGCGGGAGGGGCTCCTACAATGAGCAGTTCTTC.